This is a list of T cell receptor beta chains from one sample in a study of radiotherapy plus CTLA-4 blockade in lung cancer. Libraries were prepared by immunoSEQ multiplex PCR; TCRdb keeps only in-frame clonotypes and omits some of them. The data show approximately 30,000 clones, roughly 77% seen once. The starting material was peripheral blood, obtained from a patient treated with radiotherapy plus ipilimumab. These receptors were collected from a human donor with non-small cell lung cancer that progressed on radiotherapy plus ipilimumab. CDR3s include the opening cysteine and the closing phenylalanine or tryptophan.

TRBV2 CASKSSRSTEAFF
TRBV6-4 CASSDSLTRGTDTQYF
TRBV7-9 CASSLAGASGANTGELFF
TRBV25-1 CASSDDRGPTGELFF
TRBV6-1 CASSEGGTLNYGYTF
TRBV7-2 CASLGDSYNEQFF
TRBV6-1 CASSEALGEGNYGYTF
TRBV10-3 CAISEGQFDEQFF
TRBV6-1 CASSAQTSGATDTQYF
TRBV5-5 CASSWTGGGTEAFF